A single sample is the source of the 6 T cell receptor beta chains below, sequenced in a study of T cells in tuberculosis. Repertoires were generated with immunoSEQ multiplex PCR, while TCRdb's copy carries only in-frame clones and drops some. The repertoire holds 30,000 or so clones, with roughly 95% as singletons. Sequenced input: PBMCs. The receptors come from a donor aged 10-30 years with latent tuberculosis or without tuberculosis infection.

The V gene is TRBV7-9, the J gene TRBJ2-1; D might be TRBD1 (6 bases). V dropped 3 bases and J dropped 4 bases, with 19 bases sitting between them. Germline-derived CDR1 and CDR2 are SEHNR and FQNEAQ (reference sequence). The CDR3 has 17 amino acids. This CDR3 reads CASSFPPWTDSYNEQFF. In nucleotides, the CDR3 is TGTGCCAGCAGCTTCCCCCCTTGGACAGACTCATACAATGAGCAGTTCTTC. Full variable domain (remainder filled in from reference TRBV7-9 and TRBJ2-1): DTGVSQNPRHKITKRGQNVTFRCDPISEHNRLYWYRQTLGQGPEFLTYFQNEAQLEKSRLLSDRFSAERPKGSFSTLEIQRTEQGDSAMYLCASSFPPWTDSYNEQFFGPGTRLTVL.

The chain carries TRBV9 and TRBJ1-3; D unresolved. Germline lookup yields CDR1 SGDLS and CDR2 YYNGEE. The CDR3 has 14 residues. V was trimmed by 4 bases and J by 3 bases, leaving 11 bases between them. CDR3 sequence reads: CASSLYLDGNTIYF. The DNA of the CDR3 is TGTGCCAGCAGCTTGTATCTAGATGGAAACACCATATATTTT. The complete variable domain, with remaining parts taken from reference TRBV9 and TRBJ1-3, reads DSGVTQTPKHLITATGQRVTLRCSPRSGDLSVYWYQQSLDQGLQFLIQYYNGEERAKGNILERFSAQQFPDLHSELNLSSLELGDSALYFCASSLYLDGNTIYFGEGSWLTVV.

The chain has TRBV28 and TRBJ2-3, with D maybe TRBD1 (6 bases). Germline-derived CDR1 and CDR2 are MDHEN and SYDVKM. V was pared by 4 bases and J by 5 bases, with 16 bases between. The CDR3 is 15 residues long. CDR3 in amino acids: CASSSPGAVGDTQYF. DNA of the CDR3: TGTGCCAGCAGTTCGCCAGGGGCGGTGGGAGATACGCAGTATTTT.

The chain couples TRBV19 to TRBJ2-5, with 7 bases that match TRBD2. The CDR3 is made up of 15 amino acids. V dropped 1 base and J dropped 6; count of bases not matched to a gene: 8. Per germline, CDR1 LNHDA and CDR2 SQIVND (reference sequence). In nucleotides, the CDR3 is TGTGCCAGTAGTATAGGCGGGGGATCATCTAAGACCCAGTACTTC. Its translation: CASSIGGGSSKTQYF.

The CDR3: CASTKYISGDSSYEQYF. The CDR3, as DNA: TGTGCCAGCACAAAATATATTAGCGGGGATTCCTCCTACGAGCAGTACTTC. The chain couples TRBV2 to TRBJ2-7; 8 bases are a match to TRBD2. The CDR3 spans 17 residues. Germline trimming cut 7 bases from V and 0 bases from J; bases unmatched to any gene: 14. The V gene's germline CDR1 is SNHLY and CDR2 FYNNEI.

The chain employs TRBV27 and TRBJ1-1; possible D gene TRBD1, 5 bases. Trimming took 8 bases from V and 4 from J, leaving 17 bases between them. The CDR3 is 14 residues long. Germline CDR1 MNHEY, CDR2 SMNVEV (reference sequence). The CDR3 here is CASVVGGGSTEAFF. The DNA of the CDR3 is TGTGCCAGCGTGGTGGGGGGAGGGTCCACTGAAGCTTTCTTT.